These 5 T cell receptor beta chains originate from one sample sequenced in a study of T-cell reconstitution after alpha-beta-depleted transplantation in children. For TCRbeta, the library was prepared with unique molecular identifiers. TCRdb redid the calling of the PCR reads with MiXCR, one entry per CDR3 protein. The sample has approximately 980,000 distinct CDR3 sequences; under 30% are singletons. The sequencing used PBMCs, mostly from graft donor cells, collected 360 days after TCRalphabeta/CD19-depleted stem cell transplant. The receptors shown here come from a boy in the first two years of life who had a stem cell transplant for SCID, so the T cells may come from the graft donor.

The table lists this clonotype with a count of one. V usage is TRBV7-8 and J usage is TRBJ1-1; D is unclear. Trimming removed 3 bases from V and 6 bases from J, with 11 bases in between. Germline V gives CDR1 SGHVS, CDR2 FQNEAQ. CDR3 length: 13 amino acids. DNA of the CDR3: TGTGCCAGCAGCTTGACTCGGGTGGCTGAAGCTTTCTTT. Amino acid sequence: CASSLTRVAEAFF.

This clonotype was detected only a few times. This sequence joins TRBV5-5 and TRBJ2-1; 13 bases align to TRBD2. Germline lookup yields CDR1 SGHKS and CDR2 YYEKEE (reference sequence). The CDR3 runs to 18 residues. The trim removed 2 bases at V and 1 base at J, leaving 6 bases unmatched. This CDR3 reads CASSLLAGGPPSYNEQFF. The CDR3 coding sequence is TGTGCCAGCAGCTTACTAGCGGGGGGGCCCCCGTCCTACAATGAGCAGTTCTTC. Looking up the rest from reference TRBV5-5 and TRBJ2-1 gives the full variable domain: DAGVTQSPTHLIKTRGQQVTLRCSPISGHKSVSWYQQVLGQGPQFIFQYYEKEERGRGNFPDRFSARQFPNYSSELNVNALLLGDSALYLCASSLLAGGPPSYNEQFFGPGTRLTVL.

The chain couples TRBV13 to TRBJ2-1; TRBD1 matches at 8 bases. J was trimmed by 7 bases and V by 5 bases; bases with no gene match: 13. The CDR3 totals 16 residues. From germline, CDR1 is PRHDT and CDR2 FYEKMQ (reference sequence). The CDR3 loop is CASSGRADRVGNEQFF. In DNA, the CDR3 is TGTGCCAGCAGCGGACGGGCGGACAGGGTGGGGAATGAGCAGTTCTTC.

V gene TRBV5-1 combines with J gene TRBJ2-2; D gene uncertain. V was trimmed by 4 bases and J by 6 bases, leaving 16 bases between them. CDR3 length equals 15 residues. Germline CDR1 and CDR2: SGHRS and YFSETQ. CDR3 sequence (DNA): TGCGCCAGCAGCGAGTCCGGAAGATCCGCCGGGGAGCTGTTTTTT. It is translated as CASSESGRSAGELFF.

This clonotype was recorded a few times. The J gene is TRBJ1-5, the V gene TRBV5-6; 9 bases fit TRBD1. With 2 bases clipped from V and 10 bases from J, the junction kept 4 bases outside the gene matches. Germline V gene lookup returns CDR1 SGHDT and CDR2 YYEEEE. The CDR3 has 13 amino acids. CDR3 in amino acids: CASSFGQGSPQHF. The CDR3, as DNA: TGTGCCAGCAGCTTCGGACAGGGGAGCCCCCAGCATTTT.